Listed below are T cell receptor beta chains from one sample, sequenced in a study of molecular identifiers for immune sequencing clone quantification. MiXCR, run by TCRdb on the PCR reads, gives a single entry per CDR3 protein. The sample includes over 65,000 distinct CDR3 sequences, approximately 23% seen only once; the top ten take about 0.8%. The sample was naive CD8+ T cells from blood, with Jurkat cell RNA spiked in. The origin of the receptors is a human donor in good health. Some libraries in this study had Jurkat cell RNA spiked in. Each CDR3 is given with its conserved first and last residue. The order of the fields is D gene, J gene, V gene, clone size, CDR3 protein, CDR3 DNA. D genes are given only for firm matches. Clone size is shown for a subset of rows, as once, few, many or a class of expanded clone.

.	TRBJ1-3	TRBV2	many	CASSGMSSGNTIYF	TGTGCCAGCAGTGGTATGAGCTCTGGAAACACCATATATTTT
TRBD2	TRBJ2-3	TRBV7-6	many	CASSLTSPGTSRADTQYF	TGTGCCAGCAGTCTGACAAGCCCCGGGACTAGCCGGGCGGATACGCAGTATTTT
.	TRBJ2-3	TRBV29-1	many	CSVEDRGRPTSTDTQYF	TGCAGCGTTGAAGATCGAGGGCGACCTACTAGCACAGATACGCAGTATTTT
TRBD1	TRBJ2-7	TRBV5-1	many	CASSGDRGRYEQYF	TGCGCCAGCAGCGGGGACAGGGGGCGCTACGAGCAGTACTTC
.	TRBJ2-1	TRBV19	.	CANNSYHNEQFF	TGTGCCAATAATTCCTACCACAATGAGCAGTTCTTC
TRBD1	TRBJ2-3	TRBV13	many	CASSFLTDRGSTDTQYF	TGTGCCAGCAGCTTCCTGACGGACAGGGGAAGCACAGATACGCAGTATTTT
.	TRBJ2-2	TRBV4-3	.	CASSQDSRWRGTGELFF	TGCGCCAGCAGCCAAGATAGTCGGTGGCGGGGCACCGGGGAGCTGTTTTTT
TRBD2	TRBJ2-5	TRBV9	.	CASSVVETLAGEETQYF	TGTGCCAGCAGCGTAGTTGAAACACTAGCGGGGGAAGAGACCCAGTACTTC
.	TRBJ1-1	TRBV5-6	many	CASSPGLTEAFF	TGTGCCAGCAGCCCCGGACTCACTGAAGCTTTCTTT
TRBD1	TRBJ2-7	TRBV19	many	CASSVGQGIRYEQYF	TGTGCCAGTAGTGTGGGACAGGGGATACGCTACGAGCAGTACTTC
TRBD1	TRBJ1-4	TRBV6-5	many	CASRNTGGSRKLFF	TGTGCCAGCAGGAATACAGGGGGCTCTCGAAAACTGTTTTTT
.	TRBJ1-5	TRBV5-8	.	CASSLAVFDPGIRGAQHF	TGTGCCAGCAGCTTGGCCGTTTTCGACCCGGGTATACGAGGAGCCCAGCATTTT
.	TRBJ1-3	TRBV7-2	many	CASSPEAAVSSGNTIYF	TGTGCCAGCAGCCCGGAAGCGGCGGTGAGCTCTGGAAACACCATATATTTT
TRBD1	TRBJ2-7	TRBV11-2	.	CASSEAGTGGYEQYF	TGTGCCAGCAGCGAAGCGGGGACAGGGGGATACGAGCAGTACTTC
TRBD2	TRBJ2-7	TRBV12-3/TRBV12-4	.	CASSFLAGAVYEQYF	TGTGCCAGCAGTTTTCTAGCGGGAGCAGTATACGAGCAGTACTTC
.	TRBJ2-2	TRBV5-1	many	CASSLAVGPATGELFF	TGCGCCAGCAGCTTGGCCGTAGGGCCCGCCACCGGGGAGCTGTTTTTT
.	TRBJ2-7	TRBV27	.	CVSSLSRGRSYAQYF	TGTGTCAGCAGTTTAAGCCGGGGGCGCTCCTACGCGCAGTACTTC
.	TRBJ2-1	TRBV11-2	.	CASSLARGIYNEQFF	TGTGCCAGCAGCTTAGCTAGGGGGATTTACAATGAGCAGTTCTTC
.	TRBJ1-5	TRBV10-3	few	CAISEYSNQPQHF	TGTGCCATCAGTGAGTATAGCAATCAGCCCCAGCATTTT
TRBD2	TRBJ2-1	TRBV20-1	many	CSASPGLADNEQFF	TGCAGTGCGAGCCCGGGACTAGCAGACAATGAGCAGTTCTTC
.	TRBJ1-1	TRBV6-2/TRBV6-3	few	CASSYFPGVPEAFF	TGTGCCAGCAGTTACTTCCCCGGGGTACCTGAAGCTTTCTTT
.	TRBJ2-1	TRBV6-5	.	CASSYALGTVSSYEQFF	TGTGCCAGCAGCTATGCCTTGGGAACAGTAAGCTCCTACGAGCAGTTCTTC
.	TRBJ2-2	TRBV9	.	CASSVYRDGALFF	TGTGCCAGCAGCGTATACAGAGACGGGGCGCTGTTTTTT
.	TRBJ1-1	TRBV25-1	few	CASRGQSSFAEAFF	TGTGCCAGCAGAGGACAATCCAGTTTCGCTGAAGCTTTCTTT
.	TRBJ2-7	TRBV27	many	CASSLSGFEQYF	TGTGCCAGCAGTTTGTCGGGGTTCGAGCAGTACTTC
.	TRBJ2-3	TRBV4-3	.	CASSQLRELILRDTQYF	TGCGCCAGCAGCCAGCTAAGGGAACTTATCCTGAGGGATACGCAGTATTTT
.	TRBJ2-3	TRBV5-4	few	CASSLGYSTVGTDTQYF	TGTGCCAGCAGCTTGGGATACAGCACGGTTGGCACAGATACGCAGTATTTT
.	TRBJ1-5	TRBV7-9	few	CASSGLGETGMGNQPQHF	TGTGCCAGCAGCGGATTGGGAGAAACAGGGATGGGCAATCAGCCCCAGCATTTT
.	TRBJ2-7	TRBV6-5	.	CASSSLINPYEQYF	TGTGCCAGCAGTTCGCTAATTAACCCCTACGAGCAGTACTTC